Shown below are 6 T cell receptor beta chains from a single sample sequenced in a study of memory CD8 T cells in hepatitis C reinfection (dated by TCRdb to 2016 to 2017). Library construction relied on the immunoSEQ multiplex PCR assay. TCRdb re-hosts the immuneACCESS table, in-frame sequences only. Its copies lack some clones; in the studies checked, an unresolved V gene accounts for under half of them, and the cause for the rest is not known. The table for this sample lists 44,000 or so clones; around nine tenths of them were counted only once. The ten largest clones add up to around 1.2% of the sample. The time point tag for this specimen amounts to: peak reinfection, 3 to 8 weeks after reinfection detection. The sorted cells were sequenced directly ex vivo, without any in vitro expansion ahead of TCR sequencing. Material: naive CD8+ T cells sorted from blood. The label giving this sample's cell subset or site can be read as: total naive CD8+CD45RO- T cells. Receptors were obtained from a man between 18 and 29 years old with hepatitis C virus infection.

This clone was detected once. The V and J genes are TRBV7-3 and TRBJ2-7; TRBD2 matches 7 bases. V gave up 1 base and J gave up 2 bases; unmatched junction bases: 5. The CDR3 totals 15 residues. Per the germline V gene, CDR1 is SGHTA and CDR2 is FQGTGA. The CDR3 spells CASSLIAGDAYEQYF. CDR3 nucleotides: TGTGCCAGCAGCTTAATTGCGGGAGATGCCTACGAGCAGTACTTC. Together with reference TRBV7-3 and TRBJ2-7, the CDR3 gives the full variable domain: GAGVSQTPSNKVTEKGKYVELRCDPISGHTALYWYRQSLGQGPEFLIYFQGTGAADDSGLPNDRFFAVRPEGSVSTLKIQRTERGDSAVYLCASSLIAGDAYEQYFGPGTRLTVT.

Turning to this clone: Within the sample, other DNA sequences also encode this same CDR3. V and J are TRBV27 and TRBJ2-2, with D possibly TRBD1 on 6 matching bases. Germline-derived CDR1 and CDR2 are MNHEY and SMNVEV (reference sequence). V shed 3 bases and J shed 6 bases, with 17 bases lying between them. This CDR3 region has 16 residues. CDR3 in amino acids: CASSFRQTQGPGELFF. Here the CDR3 DNA reads TGTGCCAGCAGTTTCCGCCAAACACAGGGCCCCGGGGAGCTGTTTTTT.

The chain combines TRBV6-5 with TRBJ1-6; D gene uncertain. Germline CDR1 reads MNHEY; CDR2 reads SVGAGI. This CDR3 comprises 14 residues. The germline V and J ends were trimmed by 6 bases and 4 bases, with 10 bases remaining between them. The CDR3 nucleotides are TGTGCCAGCAGCCTACGGACTTATAATTCACCCCTCCACTTT. Its translation: CASSLRTYNSPLHF.

This rearrangement joins TRBV10-3 to TRBJ1-2; 7 bases line up with TRBD1. The CDR3 consists of 17 residues. V lost 10 bases and J lost 1; bases outside the gene matches: 18. CDR1 ENHRY and CDR2 SYGVKD come from the germline V gene. CDR3: CASHPDRSIQLNYGYTF. The CDR3 coding sequence is TGTGCCAGCCACCCGGACAGGAGCATCCAACTTAACTATGGCTACACCTTC.

The chain has TRBV7-3 and TRBJ2-3, with a weak D call TRBD2 (6 bases). There are 13 residues in the CDR3. CDR1 SGHTA and CDR2 FQGTGA come from the germline V gene. With 6 bases removed from V and 3 bases from J, the gap between germline ends came to 10 bases. The CDR3 loop reads CASSSGSTDTQYF. The CDR3 DNA reads TGTGCCAGCAGTAGCGGTAGTACAGATACGCAGTATTTT. The full variable domain, in which reference TRBV7-3 and TRBJ2-3 provide the parts outside the CDR3, is GAGVSQTPSNKVTEKGKYVELRCDPISGHTALYWYRQSLGQGPEFLIYFQGTGAADDSGLPNDRFFAVRPEGSVSTLKIQRTERGDSAVYLCASSSGSTDTQYFGPGTRLTVL.

This clone appeared once. V gene TRBV28 combines with J gene TRBJ2-3; weak D call: TRBD1 (5 bases). Per germline, CDR1 MDHEN and CDR2 SYDVKM. V lost 2 bases, J lost 1 base, and 10 bases lay in between. This CDR3 spans 15 amino acids. DNA for the CDR3: TGTGCCAGCAGTTTAGGGGTCAGGGGCACAGATACGCAGTATTTT. Amino acids: CASSLGVRGTDTQYF. The complete variable domain, with remaining parts taken from reference TRBV28 and TRBJ2-3, reads DVKVTQSSRYLVKRTGEKVFLECVQDMDHENMFWYRQDPGLGLRLIYFSYDVKMKEKGDIPEGYSVSREKKERFSLILESASTNQTSMYLCASSLGVRGTDTQYFGPGTRLTVL.